This T cell receptor beta chain comes out of a study of cytomegalovirus exposure and HLA in healthy donors. PCR involved 60 Vbeta and 13 Jbeta primers. This table comes from immunoSEQ multiplex PCR, and its TCRdb copy is limited to in-frame clones, with some not included. Of tens of thousands of clones in the sample, just over 70% were seen once. For this clone: The antigen remains unidentified.

Findings and limits, study-wide: Per a later analysis, under 20,000 TCR beta sequences showed association with HLA alleles at 0.05 false discovery rate.

The CDR3 has 16 residues. Germline V gene sequence: CDR1 MGHRA, CDR2 YSYEKL. V was pared by 0 bases and J by 4 bases, with 5 bases of the junction left unmatched. The sequenced sample was PBMCs. The TCR originated in a man in his 60s in good health and CMV-seronegative. The rearrangement joins TRBV4-1 to TRBJ2-7, with 11 positions matching TRBD2. The CDR3 DNA follows: TGCGCCAGCAGCCAAGATTCCGGGACTAGCGGATACGAGCAGTACTTC. Translated: CASSQDSGTSGYEQYF.